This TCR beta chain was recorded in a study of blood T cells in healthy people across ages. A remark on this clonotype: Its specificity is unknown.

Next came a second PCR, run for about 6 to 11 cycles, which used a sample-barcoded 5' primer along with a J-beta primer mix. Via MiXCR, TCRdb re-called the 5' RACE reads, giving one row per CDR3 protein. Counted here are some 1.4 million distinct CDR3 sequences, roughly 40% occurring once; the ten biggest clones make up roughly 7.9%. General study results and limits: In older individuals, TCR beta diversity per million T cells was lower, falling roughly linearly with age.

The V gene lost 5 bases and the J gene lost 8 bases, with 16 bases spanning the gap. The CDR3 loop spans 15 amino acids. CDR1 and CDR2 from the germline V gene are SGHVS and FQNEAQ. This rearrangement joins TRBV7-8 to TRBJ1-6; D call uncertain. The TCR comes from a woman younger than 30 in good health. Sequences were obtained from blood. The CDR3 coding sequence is TGTGCCAGCAGCCCGCTTTTGCGAAAGGATTCACCCCTCCACTTT. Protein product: CASSPLLRKDSPLHF.